What follows describes a single TCR beta chain. The target of this receptor is not known. No much larger clone exists at a distance of one base, and base qualities are not known. TCRbeta CDR3 regions were amplified from genomic DNA using the immunoSEQ Assay, a bias-controlled multiplex PCR. Concerning the study's data processing: The number of nucleated cells in each sample was estimated by amplification of reference gene primers within the assay. To quantify the absolute abundance of each unique TCRbeta CDR3 rearrangement, sequence reads were collapsed and filtered. For each sample, productive Simpson clonality was calculated as the square root of Simpson's diversity index across productive rearrangements. Held by TCRdb, this immuneACCESS table contains in-frame sequences only and omits some clones. Under half of the omission traces to an unresolved V gene where checked; the cause of the rest is unknown. From that table come the V and J calls and clone size; the DNA was used to work out D and trimming. The sample has tens of thousands of clones on record, about 87% of them singletons. The ten largest clones capture about 3.7% of the sample.

At one collaborating source in Seattle, patients were enrolled during active infection and were followed longitudinally through the course of disease. Collaborating institutions collected whole blood in K2EDTA tubes following their own protocols. For TCRbeta analysis, collaborators shipped samples in one of three forms: frozen whole blood, isolated PBMCs, or DNA extracted from either of those sample types. The CDR3 contains 15 residues, cysteine and phenylalanine counted. Solely the CDR3 DNA is kept, with 45 bases framed from the first base. Deletion took 0 bases off V and 4 bases off J, with a span of 12 bases between the germline ends. CDR1 SGHNT and CDR2 YYREEE were looked up in the germline V gene (reference sequence). The entry originates in a study of blood T cell repertoires in COVID-19 (dated by TCRdb to about 2020). Turning to the overall study: Samples from collaborators originated in the United States, Italy and Spain and spanned both the acute and convalescent phases of COVID-19. The samples were drawn from two sources: the first 160 participants of the ongoing ImmuneRACE study, and over 950 subjects contributed by 6 global collaborators. Where available, HLA class I and class II types were obtained from metadata supplied by the sample provider rather than from assay-based typing. The repertoires were released in a freely available public database intended as a resource for research on the immune response to SARS-CoV-2. The prospective study material was composed of cDNA or gDNA derived from T cells, B-cell-depleted T cells, or PBMCs. Sample metadata almost always included a de-identified subject ID, COVID-19 status, age in years and sex. Deeply sampled blood TCRbeta repertoires from subjects exposed to, actively infected with, or recovered from COVID-19 were included in the dataset. Paper-wide results and their limitations: The amount of clinical and demographic metadata varied by source and participant and was provided uncurated.

The chain joins TRBV5-4 to TRBJ2-3, and possibly TRBD2, on 5 matching bases. This sequence originates from a middle-aged man with COVID-19, enrolled during active disease. What was sequenced was peripheral blood. The sequenced DNA: TGTGCCAGCAGCTTGGATGGGAGTTGGTCAGATACGCAGTATTTT. Its coded protein is CASSLDGSWSDTQYF.